This T cell receptor beta chain was identified in a study of blood T cell repertoires in COVID-19. Study background: The United States, Italy and Spain supplied acute and convalescent COVID-19 samples.

Authors' analysis steps: How many nucleated cells were present was estimated from reference gene primer amplification. Clones were sequenced by immunoSEQ multiplex PCR, and TCRdb holds only the in-frame ones, with some missing. V, J and clone size derive from that table, while D and trimming were established from the DNA sequence. The sample gives around 97,000 clones, approximately 84% of which show up once; 12% is in the top ten. V gave up 8 bases and J gave up 4 bases, with 15 bases separating them. CDR3 size: 14 residues. Germline assignment: CDR1 WSHSY and CDR2 SAAADI. The V call is TRBV10-2, the J call TRBJ1-5; D uncertain. This clonotype was sampled from a human donor in a cohort sampled during active COVID-19. Sequencing was carried out using peripheral blood. The CDR3, as DNA: TGCGCCAGCGCAGGCTCCCTGGAAAATCAGCCCCAGCATTTT. Translated: CASAGSLENQPQHF.